The clone carrying this T cell receptor (beta chain) was seen a single time. Its antigen is unknown. J lost 2 bases, V lost 1 base, and 8 bases had no gene match. Germline V lookup: CDR1 GTSNPN, CDR2 SVGIG (reference sequence). The CDR3 runs 17 residues. Repertoires were generated with immunoSEQ multiplex PCR, while TCRdb's copy carries only in-frame clones and drops some. The sample yields about 74,000 clones, 80% to 90% seen once. The entry originates in a study of identifying expanded T cells in peripheral blood. Study outcomes and limitations: About 1.3 clones differed between technical replicates, versus 16.4 and 19 over time. Across healthy donors, higher total template counts meant significantly greater approximately two-week count variance.

No infections or other immune events were documented during collection. Sequenced input: blood. This chain joins TRBV30 and TRBJ2-7; the match to TRBD2 covers 13 bases. This TCR was recovered from a person aged 18 to 70 in good health. CDR3 bases: TGTGCCTGGAGTGGGACTAGCGGGGGAGAGGATCCCTACGAGCAGTACTTC. Protein sequence: CAWSGTSGGEDPYEQYF. The full variable domain, completed using reference TRBV30 and TRBJ2-7, is SQTIHQWPATLVQPVGSPLSLECTVEGTSNPNLYWYRQAAGRGLQLLFYSVGIGQISSEVPQNLSASRPQDRQFILSSKKLLLSDSGFYLCAWSGTSGGEDPYEQYFGPGTRLTVT.